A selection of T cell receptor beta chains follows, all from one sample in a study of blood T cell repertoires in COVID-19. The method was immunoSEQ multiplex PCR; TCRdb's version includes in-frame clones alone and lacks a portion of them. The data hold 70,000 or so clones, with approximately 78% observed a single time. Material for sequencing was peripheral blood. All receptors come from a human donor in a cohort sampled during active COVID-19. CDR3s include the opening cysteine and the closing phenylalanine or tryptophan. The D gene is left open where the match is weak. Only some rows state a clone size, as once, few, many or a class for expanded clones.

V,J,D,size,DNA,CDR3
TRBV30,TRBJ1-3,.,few,TGTGCCTGGAGTGCCTTCCCGGGACTGTTCTCTGGAAACACCATATATTTT,CAWSAFPGLFSGNTIYF
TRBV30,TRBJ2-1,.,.,TGTGCCTGGACCCTCCCACTAGGGCGGGTTGAGCAGTTCTTC,CAWTLPLGRVEQFF
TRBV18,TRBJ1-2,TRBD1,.,TGTGCCAGCTCACCCCAGGGACAGGGGGTGGTAGGCTACACCTTC,CASSPQGQGVVGYTF
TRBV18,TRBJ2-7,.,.,TGTGCCAGCTCCGAGGTTAGCGGTGTCGGCTCCTACGAGCAGTACTTC,CASSEVSGVGSYEQYF
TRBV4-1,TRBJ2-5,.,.,TGCGCCAGCAGCTTCAGGGTACAAGAGACCCAGTACTTC,CASSFRVQETQYF
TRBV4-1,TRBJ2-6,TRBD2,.,TGCGCCAGCAGCCACGCCCCAACCGGGCTAGCGGGAGGCTTCTCTGGGGCCAACGTCCTGACTTTC,CASSHAPTGLAGGFSGANVLTF
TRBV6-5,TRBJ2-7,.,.,TGTGCCAGCAGTTACTGGGGGCCCTCCTACGAGCAGTACTTC,CASSYWGPSYEQYF
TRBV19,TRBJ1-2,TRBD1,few,TGTGCCAGTAGTCCGACAGGGTATGGCTACACCTTC,CASSPTGYGYTF
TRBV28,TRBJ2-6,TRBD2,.,TGTGCCAGCAGTTCCCTGACTAGCGGGTTCCCGGGGGCCAACGTCCTGACTTTC,CASSSLTSGFPGANVLTF
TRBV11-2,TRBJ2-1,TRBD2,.,TGTGCCAGCAGCCCCGAAGCGGGACTGGACAATGAGCAGTTCTTC,CASSPEAGLDNEQFF
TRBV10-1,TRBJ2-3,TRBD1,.,TGCGCCAGCAGTCAGGGACAGCAAAACACAGATACGCAGTATTTT,CASSQGQQNTDTQYF
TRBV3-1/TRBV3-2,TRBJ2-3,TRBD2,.,TGTGCCAGCAGCCAAACAGCGGGGAGCACAGATACGCAGTATTTT,CASSQTAGSTDTQYF
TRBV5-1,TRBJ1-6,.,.,TGCGCCAGCAAAGACAGGCAGGGCGGATCACCCCTCCACTTT,CASKDRQGGSPLHF
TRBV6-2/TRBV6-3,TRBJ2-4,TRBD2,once,TGTGCCAGCAGTTACTCGGGACTAGCGGGAGGGCCGGGCATTCAGTACTTC,CASSYSGLAGGPGIQYF
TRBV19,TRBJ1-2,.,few,TGTGCCAGTACCCTCCTAGGAGGGAACTACGGGAACTATGGCTACACCTTC,CASTLLGGNYGNYGYTF
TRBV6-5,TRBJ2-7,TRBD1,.,TGTGCCACCACCCCCAGTAGGGGGCGCTGGGAGCAGTACTTC,CATTPSRGRWEQYF
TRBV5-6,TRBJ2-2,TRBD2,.,TGTGCCAGCAGCTTGGCGATAGCGGGAGGGCCCGGGGAGCTGTTTTTT,CASSLAIAGGPGELFF
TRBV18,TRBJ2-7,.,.,TGTGCCAGCTCACCCGTAGTTGGCGAGCAGTACTTC,CASSPVVGEQYF
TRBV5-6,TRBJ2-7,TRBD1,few,TGTGCCAGCAGCCCGACCTCCAGGGGGCGGGGCTACGAGCAGTACTTC,CASSPTSRGRGYEQYF
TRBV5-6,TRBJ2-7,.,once,TGTGCCAGCAGTGGGACTTTATCCTACGAGCAGTACTTC,CASSGTLSYEQYF
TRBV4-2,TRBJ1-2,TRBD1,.,TGTGCCAGCAGCCAGAGACAGGGGGCTAACTATGGCTACACCTTC,CASSQRQGANYGYTF
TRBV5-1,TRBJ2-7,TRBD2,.,TGCGCCAGCAGCTTGGGCGGGAGCGCAAGGTCCTACGAGCAGTACTTC,CASSLGGSARSYEQYF
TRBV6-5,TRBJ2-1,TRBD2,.,TGTGCCAGCAGTCTGGGACTAGCGGACTACAATGAGCAGTTCTTC,CASSLGLADYNEQFF
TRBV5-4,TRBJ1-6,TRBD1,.,TGTGCCAGCAGCTTGGTGGGACAGGGGTATAATTCACCCCTCCACTTT,CASSLVGQGYNSPLHF
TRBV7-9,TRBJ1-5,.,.,TGTGCCAGCAGCTTAGACGGTACTTCGCCCCAGCATTTT,CASSLDGTSPQHF
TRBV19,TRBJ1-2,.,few,TGTGCCAGTAGTATATCCCACGGAGATGCCGCCTGGGGCTACACCTTC,CASSISHGDAAWGYTF
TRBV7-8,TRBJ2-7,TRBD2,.,TGTGCCAGCAGCTTCGGGACTAGCGACTACGAGCAGTACTTC,CASSFGTSDYEQYF
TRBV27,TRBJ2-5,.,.,TGTGCCAGCAGTTTAAGCAGGGTGCAAGAGACCCAGTACTTC,CASSLSRVQETQYF
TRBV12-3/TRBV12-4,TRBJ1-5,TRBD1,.,TGTGCCAGCAGGGGGACAGGCAATCAGCCCCAGCATTTT,CASRGTGNQPQHF
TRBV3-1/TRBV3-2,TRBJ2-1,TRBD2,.,TGTGCCAGCAGCCAAACCCCCAATGAGGACGCGGGAGGTCGCAACAATGAGCAGTTCTTC,CASSQTPNEDAGGRNNEQFF
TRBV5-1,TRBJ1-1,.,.,TGCGCCAGCAGCTTGGTGGAGGGTCGCACTGAAGCTTTCTTT,CASSLVEGRTEAFF
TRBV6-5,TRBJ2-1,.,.,TGTGCCGGAGGGTTTTGGGGCAATGAGCAGTTCTTC,CAGGFWGNEQFF
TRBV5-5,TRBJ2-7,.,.,TGTGCCAGCAGCTTGGCCCAAGGACAGTTCTACGAGCAGTACTTC,CASSLAQGQFYEQYF
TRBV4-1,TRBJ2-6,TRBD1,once,TGCGCCAGCAGCCCACAGGGGTCCCTCTCTGGGGCCAACGTCCTGACTTTC,CASSPQGSLSGANVLTF
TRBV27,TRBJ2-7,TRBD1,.,TGTGCCAGCAGTTTAGACCCACAGGGGGCGGACGAGCAGTACTTC,CASSLDPQGADEQYF